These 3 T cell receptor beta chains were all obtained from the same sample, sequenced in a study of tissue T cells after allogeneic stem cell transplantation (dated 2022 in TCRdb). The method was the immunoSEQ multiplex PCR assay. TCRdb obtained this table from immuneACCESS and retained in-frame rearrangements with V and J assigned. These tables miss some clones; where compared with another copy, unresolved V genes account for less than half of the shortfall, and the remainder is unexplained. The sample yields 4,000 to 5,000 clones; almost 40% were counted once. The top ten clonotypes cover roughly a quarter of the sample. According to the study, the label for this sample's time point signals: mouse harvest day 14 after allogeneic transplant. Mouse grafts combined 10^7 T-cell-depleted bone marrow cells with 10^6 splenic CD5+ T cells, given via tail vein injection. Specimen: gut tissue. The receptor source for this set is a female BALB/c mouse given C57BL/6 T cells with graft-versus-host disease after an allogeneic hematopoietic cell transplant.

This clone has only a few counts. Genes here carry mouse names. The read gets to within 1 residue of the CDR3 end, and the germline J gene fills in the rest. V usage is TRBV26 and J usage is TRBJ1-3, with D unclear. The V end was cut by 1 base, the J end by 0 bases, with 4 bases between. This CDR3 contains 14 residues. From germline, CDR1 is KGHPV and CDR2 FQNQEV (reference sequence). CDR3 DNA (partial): TGTGCCAGCAGTCTGTGGGGTTCTGGAAATACGCTCTAT. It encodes CASSLWGSGNTLY. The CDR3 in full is CASSLWGSGNTLYF.

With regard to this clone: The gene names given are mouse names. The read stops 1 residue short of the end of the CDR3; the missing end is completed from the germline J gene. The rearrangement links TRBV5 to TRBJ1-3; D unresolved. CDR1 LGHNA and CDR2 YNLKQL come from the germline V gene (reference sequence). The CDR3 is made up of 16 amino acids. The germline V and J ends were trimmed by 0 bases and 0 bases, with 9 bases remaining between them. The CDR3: CASSQEAKSSGNTLYF. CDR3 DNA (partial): TGTGCCAGCAGCCAAGAAGCAAAATCTTCTGGAAATACGCTCTAT.

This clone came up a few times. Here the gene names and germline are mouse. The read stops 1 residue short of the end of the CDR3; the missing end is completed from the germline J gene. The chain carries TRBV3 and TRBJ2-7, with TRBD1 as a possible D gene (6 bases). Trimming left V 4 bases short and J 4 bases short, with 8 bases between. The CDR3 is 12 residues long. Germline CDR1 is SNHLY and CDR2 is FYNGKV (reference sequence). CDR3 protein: CASSYGQYEQYF. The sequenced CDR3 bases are TGTGCCAGCAGCTACGGACAGTATGAACAGTAC.